Listed here is a single T cell receptor beta chain. Repertoires were generated with immunoSEQ multiplex PCR, while TCRdb's copy carries only in-frame clones and drops some. In the table there are over 120,000 clones, more than 85% of which are singletons. The data belong to a study of control samples from healthy donors and cancer patients. The CDR3 runs to 13 residues. V trimming: 3 bases; J trimming: 4 bases; junction bases outside the gene matches: 2. The chain uses TRBV12-3 or TRBV12-4 and TRBJ1-2; 7 positions match TRBD1. The origin of this receptor is a young man in good health. Material: blood. CDR3 in DNA: TGTGCCAGCAGTTTGACAGGGCGCTATGGCTACACCTTC. Its protein is CASSLTGRYGYTF.